Each of the 5 T cell receptor beta chains below was sequenced from the same sample in a study of blood T cell repertoires in COVID-19 (dated by TCRdb to about 2020). The library relied on the immunoSEQ multiplex PCR assay. In its TCRdb copy, this immuneACCESS table keeps in-frame sequences only and misses some clones. Where compared with another copy, unresolved V genes explain less than half of these, and the others have no known cause. The sample table lists about 480,000 clones, roughly 90% of them with a count of one. 1.5% to 2% of the sample lies in the top ten. Sequences were obtained from PBMCs or T cells enriched from blood (not recorded which). Source of these receptors: a woman between 40 and 55 years old who had recovered from COVID-19.

This chain joins TRBV7-2 and TRBJ1-2; no clear D gene. This CDR3 contains 14 residues. V was trimmed by 1 base and J by 2 bases, leaving 8 bases between them. Germline V lookup: CDR1 SGHTA, CDR2 FQGNSA. CDR3 DNA: TGTGCCAGCAGCTTAGTAGCGGGGAACTATGGCTACACCTTC. Translating gives CASSLVAGNYGYTF.

Regarding this clone: Other DNA sequences in this specimen translate into the identical CDR3. The chain combines TRBV2 with TRBJ2-5; tentative D call: TRBD2 (6 bases). The CDR3 loop spans 14 amino acids. Germline assignment: CDR1 SNHLY and CDR2 FYNNEI. The V gene lost 6 bases and the J gene lost 7 bases, with 18 bases spanning the gap. In DNA, the CDR3 is TGTGCCAGCAGCGCAGGACTTCTGGGGGGGACCCAGTACTTC. Translating it yields CASSAGLLGGTQYF.

This chain links TRBV7-2 with TRBJ2-7; 10 bases match TRBD2. Germline V gives CDR1 SGHTA, CDR2 FQGNSA. The length of the CDR3 is 16 residues. Losses at the gene ends were 5 bases for V and 1 base for J; bases not matched to a gene: 8. The CDR3, as DNA: TGTGCCAGCAGCCCCGCTAGCGGGAGTTGGTCCTACGAGCAGTACTTC. Encoded protein: CASSPASGSWSYEQYF.

The V gene is TRBV18, the J gene TRBJ2-7; D not resolved. Germline V gene sequence: CDR1 KGHSH, CDR2 LQKENI. The CDR3 is 14 amino acids. Trimming took off 3 bases at V and 2 bases at J, with 11 bases between the two ends. The CDR3 loop reads CASSPLGRTYEQYF. The CDR3 nucleotides read TGTGCCAGCTCACCTTTAGGCAGGACCTACGAGCAGTACTTC.

V usage is TRBV4-3 and J usage is TRBJ2-7; TRBD1 agrees at 10 bases. CDR3 length: 20 residues. The germline V gene encodes CDR1 LGHNA and CDR2 YSLEER. With 3 bases clipped from V and 5 bases from J, the junction kept 22 bases outside the gene matches. CDR3 nucleotides: TGCGCCAGCAGCCAGGCCTTACGGGACAGGGGACCCACGGGTATGGACGAGCAGTACTTC. Encoded protein: CASSQALRDRGPTGMDEQYF.